This is a list of T cell receptor beta chains from one sample in a study of human T cells and chemical hapten exposure. One entry per CDR3 protein results from TCRdb running MiXCR on the RACE reads. Here the sample spans some 120,000 distinct CDR3 sequences, about 8.2% being singletons. The source material was whole blood. The receptors here all came from a male donor in good health. Some clones in this sample may be carry-over from other donors' samples. CDR3s include the opening cysteine and the closing phenylalanine or tryptophan. Fields, in order: V gene, clone size, D gene, J gene, CDR3 protein, CDR3 DNA. A D gene is named only where the DNA matches it firmly. Clone size is shown for a subset of rows, as once, few, many or a class of expanded clone.

TRBV7-9,few,-,TRBJ2-1,CASSPPAVNNEQFF,TGTGCCAGCAGCCCCCCGGCAGTTAACAATGAGCAGTTCTTC
TRBV29-1,few,-,TRBJ2-1,CSANRDPGYNEQFF,TGCAGCGCCAACCGAGACCCGGGCTACAATGAGCAGTTCTTC
TRBV3-1,few,TRBD1,TRBJ1-1,CASSQDQGAPEAFF,TGTGCCAGCAGCCAAGACCAGGGGGCCCCTGAAGCTTTCTTT
TRBV12-3/TRBV12-4,few,-,TRBJ1-2,CASSYVLGRVLRYGYTF,TGTGCCAGCAGTTATGTTCTCGGAAGGGTACTACGCTATGGCTACACCTTC
TRBV7-2,many,TRBD1,TRBJ1-1,CASSSGQGSTEAFF,TGTGCCAGCAGCTCGGGACAGGGGTCCACTGAAGCTTTCTTT
TRBV6-5,many,TRBD2,TRBJ2-1,CASGAGGQGNEQFF,TGTGCCAGCGGGGCGGGGGGCCAGGGGAATGAGCAGTTCTTC
TRBV29-1,-,TRBD1,TRBJ2-1,CSVSRDRTYNEQLF,TGCAGCGTCTCCCGGGACAGGACCTACAATGAGCAGCTCTTC
TRBV29-1,few,-,TRBJ2-7,CSVFSGTAAYEQYF,TGCAGCGTCTTCAGCGGGACAGCTGCCTACGAGCAGTACTTC
TRBV6-5,many,-,TRBJ2-2,CASSYSPRDTGELFF,TGTGCCAGCAGTTACTCTCCCCGGGACACCGGGGAGCTGTTTTTT
TRBV20-1,-,-,TRBJ2-2,CSARVVNTGELFF,TGCAGTGCTAGAGTTGTGAACACCGGGGAGCTGTTTTTT
TRBV9,many,-,TRBJ1-6,CASSVNPNSPLHF,TGTGCCAGCAGCGTAAACCCTAATTCACCCCTCCACTTT
TRBV12-3/TRBV12-4,many,-,TRBJ2-7,CASSFRGGGEQYF,TGTGCCAGCAGTTTCCGCGGGGGCGGCGAGCAGTACTTC
TRBV5-6,few,-,TRBJ1-6,CASSLMKGRTNSPLHF,TGTGCCAGCAGCTTGATGAAGGGGAGAACTAATTCACCCCTCCACTTT
TRBV18,many,-,TRBJ1-1,CASSPDRFFATEAFF,TGTGCCAGCTCCCCCGACAGGTTCTTTGCCACTGAAGCTTTCTTT
TRBV11-2,many,-,TRBJ1-5,CASSLYGGTDQPQHF,TGTGCCAGCAGCTTATATGGGGGTACCGATCAGCCCCAGCATTTT
TRBV4-2,many,TRBD1,TRBJ1-5,CASSQEGGTVDQPQHF,TGTGCCAGCAGCCAAGAAGGGGGGACAGTCGATCAGCCCCAGCATTTT
TRBV7-2,-,-,TRBJ1-5,CASSPSWTTSNQPQHF,TGTGCCAGCAGCCCATCTTGGACAACGAGCAATCAGCCCCAGCATTTT
TRBV19,few,TRBD1,TRBJ2-1,CASSIARTGGGNEQFF,TGTGCCAGTAGTATAGCACGGACAGGGGGCGGGAATGAGCAGTTCTTC
TRBV11-2,few,-,TRBJ1-5,CASSLEGGRDNQPQHF,TGTGCCAGCAGCTTAGAAGGTGGCAGAGACAATCAGCCCCAGCATTTT
TRBV4-3,many,-,TRBJ1-2,CASSQVAGDFYGYTF,TGCGCCAGCAGCCAAGTGGCAGGCGACTTCTATGGCTACACCTTC
TRBV2,-,TRBD1,TRBJ1-6,CASKRQGGLNSPLHF,TGTGCCAGCAAAAGACAGGGGGGACTTAATTCACCCCTCCACTTT
TRBV5-1,-,-,TRBJ1-2,CASSLRSPHLTGTDYGYTF,TGCGCCAGCAGCTTGCGGTCCCCCCATCTGACCGGGACGGACTATGGCTACACCTTC
TRBV12-3/TRBV12-4,few,-,TRBJ2-7,CASSSKSWSSYEQYF,TGTGCCAGCAGTTCCAAAAGCTGGAGCTCCTACGAGCAGTACTTC
TRBV14,few,TRBD1,TRBJ2-2,CASSRETGWWSTGELFF,TGTGCCAGCAGCCGAGAGACAGGGTGGTGGTCCACCGGGGAGCTGTTTTTT
TRBV20-1,many,TRBD2,TRBJ2-7,CSATQLAGPYEQYF,TGCAGTGCTACGCAACTAGCGGGACCCTACGAGCAGTACTTC
TRBV20-1,many,-,TRBJ1-5,CSASSTGSDQPQHF,TGCAGTGCTAGTTCGACAGGCTCGGATCAGCCCCAGCATTTT
TRBV6-5,few,-,TRBJ1-2,CASSPTYSYGYTF,TGTGCCAGCAGTCCGACTTACTCCTATGGCTACACCTTC
TRBV12-3/TRBV12-4,few,TRBD1,TRBJ1-2,CASSHSDRADGYTF,TGTGCCAGCAGTCACTCGGACAGGGCGGACGGCTACACCTTC
TRBV7-3,-,TRBD1,TRBJ1-6,CASSLVGQSSYNSPLHF,TGTGCCAGCAGCTTAGTGGGACAGAGCTCCTATAATTCACCCCTCCACTTT
TRBV7-9,many,-,TRBJ2-7,CASSSREGPTYEQYF,TGTGCCAGCAGCTCCCGCGAGGGGCCGACCTACGAGCAGTACTTC
TRBV6-1,many,TRBD2,TRBJ2-1,CASSDSRLIGASGRNEQFF,TGTGCCAGCAGTGATAGTCGATTGATTGGGGCTAGCGGGAGGAATGAGCAGTTCTTC
TRBV5-1,many,TRBD1,TRBJ2-1,CASSMGQGGRNEQFF,TGCGCCAGCAGCATGGGACAGGGGGGAAGAAATGAGCAGTTCTTC
TRBV2,many,-,TRBJ1-4,CASNAGTTNEKLFF,TGTGCCAGCAACGCAGGGACAACTAATGAAAAACTGTTTTTT
TRBV11-2,few,-,TRBJ1-1,CASNSRGWANTEAFF,TGTGCCAGCAACTCCCGAGGCTGGGCGAACACTGAAGCTTTCTTT
TRBV14,-,-,TRBJ1-3,CASSRDSSGNTIYF,TGTGCCAGCAGCCGAGACAGTTCTGGAAACACCATATATTTT
TRBV7-6,-,-,TRBJ2-5,CASSLGGTEQETQYF,TGTGCCAGCAGCTTAGGAGGGACCGAGCAAGAGACCCAGTACTTC
TRBV2,many,TRBD1,TRBJ1-2,CASSEDRDYGYTF,TGTGCCAGCAGCGAGGACAGGGATTATGGCTACACCTTC
TRBV7-8,-,-,TRBJ2-3,CASSLKKDRPTDTQYF,TGTGCCAGCAGCTTAAAGAAGGACAGACCCACAGATACGCAGTATTTT
TRBV12-3/TRBV12-4,few,-,TRBJ2-3,CASRDTDTQYF,TGTGCCAGCAGGGACACAGATACGCAGTATTTT
TRBV12-3/TRBV12-4,-,-,TRBJ2-7,CASSRQVEGGEQYF,TGTGCCAGCAGCCGTCAGGTGGAGGGCGGCGAGCAGTACTTC
TRBV20-1,-,-,TRBJ2-1,CSARGFSEQFF,TGCAGTGCTAGAGGATTTAGTGAGCAGTTCTTC
TRBV20-1,many,TRBD2,TRBJ2-1,CSASPLAGGRSSYNEQFF,TGCAGTGCTAGCCCACTAGCGGGAGGGCGCAGCTCCTACAATGAGCAGTTCTTC
TRBV20-1,few,-,TRBJ2-6,CSATDSSGANVLTF,TGCAGTGCTACAGACAGCTCTGGGGCCAACGTCCTGACTTTC
TRBV3-1,few,TRBD2,TRBJ2-2,CASSPLAGNTGELFF,TGTGCCAGCAGCCCACTAGCGGGAAACACCGGGGAGCTGTTTTTT
TRBV6-1,many,-,TRBJ1-5,CASSGTGPSNQPQHF,TGTGCCAGCAGTGGTACAGGGCCTAGCAATCAGCCCCAGCATTTT
TRBV29-1,many,-,TRBJ1-6,CSVRDDSSYNSPLHF,TGCAGCGTTCGGGACGACAGCTCCTATAATTCACCCCTCCACTTT
TRBV7-9,-,-,TRBJ1-5,CASSLGGNSNQPQHF,TGTGCCAGCAGCTTAGGGGGAAACAGCAATCAGCCCCAGCATTTT
TRBV6-5,many,-,TRBJ2-3,CASSLTGLASTDTQYF,TGTGCCAGCAGTTTGACCGGGCTCGCTAGCACAGATACGCAGTATTTT
TRBV27,-,-,TRBJ2-5,CASSALDSKETQYF,TGTGCCAGCAGTGCCTTGGACTCAAAAGAGACCCAGTACTTC
TRBV2,few,-,TRBJ2-7,CASFKGLGGPYEQYF,TGTGCCAGCTTCAAGGGGCTCGGGGGGCCCTACGAGCAGTACTTC
TRBV18,few,-,TRBJ1-1,CASSPPGAEAFF,TGTGCCAGCTCACCACCTGGGGCGGAAGCTTTCTTT
TRBV12-3/TRBV12-4,few,-,TRBJ1-2,CASSSGTRGGYGYTF,TGTGCCAGCAGCTCCGGGACACGCGGGGGCTATGGCTACACCTTC
TRBV25-1,few,TRBD1,TRBJ2-3,CASSEGGQSTDTQYF,TGTGCCAGCAGTGAAGGGGGACAGTCCACAGATACGCAGTATTTT